Below, 17 T cell receptor beta chains from the same sample are listed, as sequenced in a study of cytomegalovirus exposure and HLA in healthy donors. Amplification used 60 Vbeta primers and 13 Jbeta primers. Produced via immunoSEQ multiplex PCR; TCRdb's table is partial and in-frame only. Of approximately 220,000 clones in the sample, around 80% were seen once. Material: PBMCs. These TCRs come from a girl between 2 and 10 years old in good health and CMV-seronegative.

This chain uses TRBV18 with TRBJ2-5, with 12 positions matching TRBD1. Germline-derived CDR1 and CDR2 are KGHSH and LQKENI. With V trimmed by 1 base and J by 4 bases, 1 base remained unmatched. The CDR3 spans 15 residues. The CDR3 here is CASSPRDRGRETQYF. CDR3 in DNA: TGTGCCAGCTCACCACGGGACAGGGGGCGAGAGACCCAGTACTTC.

This chain uses TRBV9 with TRBJ2-1, with D hard to call. The length of the CDR3 is 17 residues. Germline V gene lookup returns CDR1 SGDLS and CDR2 YYNGEE. V lost 2 bases and J 0 bases, leaving 15 bases between the germline ends. CDR3 loop: CASSVYPQVSSYNEQFF. The CDR3 nucleotides are TGTGCCAGCAGCGTTTATCCGCAAGTTAGCTCCTACAATGAGCAGTTCTTC.

V usage is TRBV5-1 and J usage is TRBJ2-7; 7 nucleotides match TRBD2. The CDR3 is 18 residues long. Germline V CDR1 and CDR2: SGHRS, YFSETQ. J was trimmed by 6 bases and V by 0 bases; bases with no gene match: 18. This CDR3 is CASSLASASGSSYGEQYF. CDR3 nucleotides: TGCGCCAGCAGCTTGGCCTCGGCTAGCGGTTCGTCCTACGGCGAGCAGTACTTC.

The chain recombines TRBV5-5 with TRBJ1-2, with D perhaps TRBD1 (5 bases). CDR1 SGHKS and CDR2 YYEKEE come from the germline V gene (reference sequence). Trimming shortened V by 0 bases and J by 4 bases, and 10 bases separated the two germline ends. The CDR3 is 14 amino acids. The CDR3 region is CASSLAGFLYGYTF. In DNA form, the CDR3 reads TGTGCCAGCAGCTTGGCAGGGTTCCTCTATGGCTACACCTTC. Full variable domain (missing parts from reference TRBV5-5 and TRBJ1-2): DAGVTQSPTHLIKTRGQQVTLRCSPISGHKSVSWYQQVLGQGPQFIFQYYEKEERGRGNFPDRFSARQFPNYSSELNVNALLLGDSALYLCASSLAGFLYGYTFGSGTRLTVV.

J is TRBJ1-5 and V is TRBV13, with unresolved D. The CDR3 has 12 residues. The V gene lost 2 bases and the J gene lost 6 bases, with 5 bases spanning the gap. Germline V gene data show CDR1 as PRHDT and CDR2 as FYEKMQ (reference sequence). CDR3 amino acids: CASSLSGQPQHF. For the CDR3, the DNA is TGTGCCAGCAGCTTATCGGGTCAGCCCCAGCATTTT.

V usage is TRBV19 and J usage is TRBJ2-5, with 7 bases matching TRBD1. The J call could be wrong; TRBJ2-7 is a better fit for the DNA end. Germline lookup yields CDR1 LNHDA and CDR2 SQIVND (reference sequence). CDR3 length: 15 residues. CDR3 sequence: CASSLRTGVAYEQYF. The CDR3 coding sequence is TGTGCCAGTAGTTTAAGGACAGGTGTGGCCTACGAGCAGTACTTC.

The rearrangement uses TRBV18 and TRBJ2-4; 11 nucleotides agree with TRBD1. This CDR3 comprises 16 residues. Germline CDR1 is KGHSH and CDR2 is LQKENI. After removal of 5 bases from V and 2 bases from J, the junction contained 5 bases not matched to a gene. The CDR3 nucleotides are TGTGCCAGCTCAGAGGGACAGGGGGTCTCCAAAAACATTCAGTACTTC. Translated: CASSEGQGVSKNIQYF.

The gene calls are TRBV25-1 and TRBJ2-7; no definite D call. V gave up 3 bases and J gave up 2 bases, with 2 bases separating them. Germline V lookup: CDR1 MGHDK, CDR2 SYGVNS. This CDR3 comprises 11 residues. The CDR3 DNA reads TGTGCCAGCAGTGACACCTACGAGCAGTACTTC. Its translation is CASSDTYEQYF.

As concerns this clone: This sample includes further DNA sequences coding for the same CDR3. This rearrangement joins TRBV5-1 to TRBJ1-1; 10 nucleotides match TRBD1. Germline V gives CDR1 SGHRS, CDR2 YFSETQ. V shed 4 bases and J 0 bases; nucleotides not matched to a gene: 3. The CDR3 runs 15 residues. CDR3: CASSQTGGLNTEAFF. The CDR3 nucleotides read TGCGCCAGCAGCCAGACAGGGGGCCTGAACACTGAAGCTTTCTTT. Variable domain in full (rest from reference TRBV5-1 and TRBJ1-1): KAGVTQTPRYLIKTRGQQVTLSCSPISGHRSVSWYQQTPGQGLQFLFEYFSETQRNKGNFPGRFSGRQFSNSRSEMNVSTLELGDSALYLCASSQTGGLNTEAFFGQGTRLTVV.

This chain joins TRBV9 and TRBJ1-4, with 10 positions matching TRBD1. J gave up 10 bases and V 3 bases, and 6 bases lay outside the gene matches. Germline V lookup: CDR1 SGDLS, CDR2 YYNGEE. CDR3 length: 14 amino acids. CDR3 sequence: CASSADRGAGKLFF. Written as DNA, the CDR3 is TGTGCCAGCAGCGCGGACAGGGGGGCGGGAAAACTGTTTTTT.

V is TRBV29-1 and J is TRBJ2-7; 7 nucleotides agree with TRBD1. Germline CDR1 reads SQVTM; CDR2 reads ANQGSEA. The CDR3 runs to 14 residues. CDR3 sequence: CETGSGVTRHEQYF. In nucleotides, the CDR3 is TGCGAGACAGGGAGTGGGGTTACGCGCCACGAGCAGTACTTC.

The rearrangement links TRBV4-1 to TRBJ1-4; 7 positions match TRBD1. CDR1 is MGHRA and CDR2 is YSYEKL in the germline V gene. V trimming: 5 bases; J trimming: 1 base; junction bases outside the gene matches: 10. The CDR3 consists of 17 residues. The CDR3 coding sequence is TGCGCCAGCAGCAAACAGGGGCGAGGGGGAACTAATGAAAAACTGTTTTTT. It yields the protein CASSKQGRGGTNEKLFF.

This chain links TRBV6-5 with TRBJ2-4, with TRBD1 identical over 9 bases. Germline CDR1 reads MNHEY; CDR2 reads SVGAGI. The CDR3 contains 13 residues. Trimming took 0 bases from V and 11 from J; bases not matched to a gene: 2. The CDR3 loop is CASSYSGTGFQYF. The CDR3 nucleotides are TGTGCCAGCAGTTACTCGGGGACAGGGTTTCAGTACTTC.

This chain joins TRBV11-2 and TRBJ2-1; D might be TRBD2 (5 bases). Trimming took 0 bases from V and 10 from J, leaving 10 bases between them. Germline V CDR1 and CDR2: SGHAT, FQNNGV. The CDR3 consists of 13 residues. CDR3 coding DNA: TGTGCCAGCAGCTTAGATGGGAGAGGGGAGCAGTTCTTC. It is translated as CASSLDGRGEQFF.

CDR3 sequence reads: CASRGDRGYGYTF. CDR3 nucleotide sequence: TGTGCCAGCAGAGGGGACAGGGGCTATGGCTACACCTTC. This sequence joins TRBV6-1 and TRBJ1-2; 10 nucleotides agree with TRBD1. CDR3 size: 13 residues. Looked up from germline, CDR1 is MNHNS and CDR2 is SASEGT. Germline trimming cut 6 bases from V and 4 bases from J; bases unmatched to any gene: 2.

This rearrangement joins TRBV5-1 to TRBJ2-2; no definite D call. CDR1 is SGHRS and CDR2 is YFSETQ in the germline V gene. V lost 4 bases and J 0 bases, leaving 13 bases between the germline ends. The CDR3 is made up of 16 amino acids. In DNA form, the CDR3 reads TGCGCCAGCAGCGTATCAGGTTTAGCGAACACCGGGGAGCTGTTTTTT. This encodes CASSVSGLANTGELFF.

In this sample, this clone turned up once. The chain couples TRBV6-1 to TRBJ2-5; no firm D call. Deletions cut 4 bases from V and 7 bases from J, with 13 bases between. CDR1 is MNHNS and CDR2 is SASEGT in the germline V gene. CDR3 size: 13 residues. The CDR3, as DNA: TGTGCCAGCAGTGGTCCGATGTCGGGGACCCAGTACTTC. It codes for CASSGPMSGTQYF.